What follows are 21 T cell receptor beta chains derived from one specimen sequenced in a study of Graves' ophthalmopathy and Graves' hyperthyroidism. RNA transcripts served as template for amplifying TCR beta CDR3 sequences. An initial RT-PCR round employing HTBI primers preceded a second-round multiplex PCR. Via MiXCR, TCRdb re-called the multiplex PCR reads, giving one row per CDR3 protein. The sample yields over 200,000 distinct CDR3 sequences, 25% to 30% seen once. Material: peripheral blood. These receptors were taken from a man over 45 with Graves' ophthalmopathy.

This clonotype occurred many times. The chain combines TRBV14 with TRBJ2-5; 8 nucleotides match TRBD2. The CDR3 runs 16 residues. CDR1 is SGHDN and CDR2 is FVKESK in the germline V gene. Losses at the gene ends were 0 bases for V and 5 bases for J; bases not matched to a gene: 8. CDR3 region: CASSQDSGLDFETQYF. DNA for the CDR3: TGTGCCAGCAGCCAAGATTCGGGACTAGATTTTGAGACCCAGTACTTC.

This clonotype came up many times. The J gene is TRBJ2-5, the V gene TRBV18; no definite D call. In germline, CDR1 is KGHSH, CDR2 LQKENI. The CDR3 is 13 amino acids. The V and J ends lost 3 bases and 3 bases respectively, with 8 bases between them. CDR3: CASSPQEKETQYF. For the CDR3, the DNA is TGTGCCAGCTCACCTCAGGAAAAAGAGACCCAGTACTTC.

At least ten counts were recorded for this clonotype. V usage is TRBV6-2 or TRBV6-3 and J usage is TRBJ2-4; the match to TRBD2 covers 10 bases. This CDR3 is 17 amino acids long. Germline lookup yields CDR1 MNHEY and CDR2 SVGEGT. V lost 5 bases and J lost 8; bases outside the gene matches: 15. The CDR3: CASSQRGGTGPFYIQYF. For the CDR3, the DNA is TGTGCCAGCAGTCAGCGGGGGGGGACCGGACCTTTTTACATTCAGTACTTC.

This clonotype was counted at least ten times. CDR3 amino acids: CASSETEGSYEQYF. CDR3 in DNA: TGTGCCAGCAGTGAAACCGAAGGGTCCTACGAGCAGTACTTC. The genes are TRBV6-1 and TRBJ2-7; D is unclear. CDR3 length equals 14 residues. Germline CDR1 is MNHNS and CDR2 is SASEGT. V was trimmed by 2 bases and J by 1 base, leaving 9 bases between them.

This clonotype has at least ten counts. The chain carries TRBV28 and TRBJ2-7; TRBD2 aligns across 13 bases. V lost 9 bases to trimming and J lost 2 bases; unmatched junction nucleotides: 22. Looked up from germline, CDR1 is MDHEN and CDR2 is SYDVKM. There are 20 residues in the CDR3. DNA of the CDR3: TGTGCCAGTTACCCGGCTTCTCCGGGACAGGGACTAGCGGGAACCTACGAGCAGTACTTC. Translated: CASYPASPGQGLAGTYEQYF.

This clonotype came up many times. The chain links TRBV11-2 to TRBJ1-1; no clear D gene. Between the trimmed V and J ends, which lost 0 bases and 0 bases, there was a span of 8 bases. The CDR3 contains 15 residues. Germline V gives CDR1 SGHAT, CDR2 FQNNGV. In nucleotides, the CDR3 is TGTGCCAGCAGCTTAGAACGTGGCCTGAACACTGAAGCTTTCTTT. Translated, it gives CASSLERGLNTEAFF.

V is TRBV28 and J is TRBJ1-5; D gene ambiguous. This CDR3 region has 13 residues. Per germline, CDR1 MDHEN and CDR2 SYDVKM. Between the trimmed V and J ends, which lost 7 bases and 3 bases, there was a span of 10 bases. The CDR3 DNA reads as TGTGCCAGCATCCCGAGACCCAATCAGCCCCAGCATTTT. Translation gives CASIPRPNQPQHF.

This clonotype has at least ten counts. The chain links TRBV27 to TRBJ2-7; 11 nucleotides align to TRBD1. CDR1 and CDR2 from the germline V gene are MNHEY and SMNVEV (reference sequence). The CDR3 sequence is 15 residues long. V lost 6 bases and J lost 3; bases outside the gene matches: 7. CDR3 sequence (DNA): TGTGCCAGCAGAAAGGACAGGGGGCAAAACTACGAGCAGTACTTC. This codes for CASRKDRGQNYEQYF.

This clonotype was detected only once. The chain has TRBV7-2 and TRBJ2-7; 10 bases align to TRBD2. The V gene's germline CDR1 is SGHTA and CDR2 FQGNSA. This CDR3 has 15 amino acids. J was trimmed by 2 bases and V by 4 bases; bases with no gene match: 5. CDR3 region: CASSWLAGETYEQYF. As DNA, the CDR3 is TGTGCCAGCAGCTGGCTAGCGGGAGAGACCTACGAGCAGTACTTC.

This clonotype has a count of ten or more. The chain joins TRBV12-3 or TRBV12-4 to TRBJ2-7, with D possibly called TRBD1 or TRBD2 (5 bases each). The CDR3 extends over 15 amino acids. V lost 5 bases to trimming and J lost 2 bases, with 16 bases between them. The chain's CDR3 is CASSLRGTETYEQYF. The CDR3 nucleotides read TGTGCCAGCAGTCTCCGAGGGACGGAGACCTACGAGCAGTACTTC.

This clonotype was detected many times. This chain links TRBV27 with TRBJ1-3; 7 nucleotides align to TRBD1. The CDR3 length is 15 residues. Germline CDR1 and CDR2: MNHEY and SMNVEV (reference sequence). The V and J ends lost 4 bases and 2 bases, in that order; junction bases with no gene match: 5. The CDR3, as DNA: TGTGCCAGCAGTTATTCAGGGGGTCCTGGAAACACCATATATTTT. This gives the protein CASSYSGGPGNTIYF.

This clonotype occurred a few times. V usage is TRBV28 and J usage is TRBJ2-7; D gene unclear. Germline CDR1 and CDR2: MDHEN and SYDVKM. The CDR3 has 15 amino acids. Trimming left V 5 bases short and J 2 bases short, with 16 bases between. CDR3 in DNA: TGTGCCAGCAGTCCCCTTGTGAAGATTACCTACGAGCAGTACTTC. Protein: CASSPLVKITYEQYF.

This clonotype was detected many times. The genes are TRBV28 and TRBJ2-7, with TRBD2 matching over 7 bases. V lost 8 bases to trimming and J lost 2 bases; unmatched junction nucleotides: 9. In germline, CDR1 is MDHEN, CDR2 SYDVKM. The CDR3 contains 14 residues. CDR3 nucleotides: TGTGCCAGCGGGGGGGGAGGCAGGGCCTACGAGCAGTACTTC. Encoded protein: CASGGGGRAYEQYF.

This clonotype was picked up many times. The rearrangement links TRBV2 to TRBJ2-5; D call uncertain. Germline CDR1 reads SNHLY; CDR2 reads FYNNEI. The CDR3 totals 13 residues. The ends were cut back, 4 bases at V and 5 bases at J, with 11 bases in the middle. The DNA for the CDR3 is TGTGCCAGCAGTGCGGAGCCTGGGGAGACCCAGTACTTC. Translation: CASSAEPGETQYF.

J is TRBJ1-1 and V is TRBV29-1; D is possibly TRBD1 (5 bases). Germline V gene lookup returns CDR1 SQVTM and CDR2 ANQGSEA. The CDR3 length is 10 residues. The V and J ends lost 7 bases and 5 bases respectively, with 8 bases between them. This CDR3 is CSGDGTEAFF. The CDR3 DNA reads as TGCAGCGGGGACGGGACTGAAGCTTTCTTT.

This rearrangement joins TRBV6-1 to TRBJ2-7; no firm D call. This CDR3 has 14 residues. The V and J ends lost 5 bases and 0 bases respectively, with 11 bases between them. Looked up from germline, CDR1 is MNHNS and CDR2 is SASEGT. The CDR3 DNA sequence: TGTGCCAGCAGTACCGGGCCCTCCTCCTACGAGCAGTACTTC. Protein sequence: CASSTGPSSYEQYF.

In this sample, this clonotype turned up many times. The chain joins TRBV6-6 to TRBJ2-7; 8 positions agree with TRBD1. CDR1 MNHNY and CDR2 SVGAGI come from the germline V gene (reference sequence). The CDR3 has 16 residues. With 5 bases clipped from V and 6 bases from J, the junction kept 15 bases outside the gene matches. CDR3 DNA sequence: TGTGCCAGCAGTAGCCCGGACAGGGTGGTGTTTAGCGAGCAGTACTTC. Its translation: CASSSPDRVVFSEQYF.

This clonotype has at least ten counts. The CDR3 bases are TGTGCCATCAAAGGAGGGGAGGGAGCTGAAGCTTTCTTT. Translated: CAIKGGEGAEAFF. The rearrangement uses TRBV10-3 and TRBJ1-1; possible D gene TRBD1, 5 bases. CDR3 length equals 13 residues. Germline V gene sequence: CDR1 ENHRY, CDR2 SYGVKD. Trimming took 7 bases from V and 6 from J, leaving 15 bases between them.

This chain links TRBV7-2 with TRBJ2-5; 7 bases are a match to TRBD1. The CDR3 has 15 residues. V was pared by 2 bases and J by 4 bases, with 7 bases of the junction left unmatched. The germline V gene has CDR1 SGHTA and CDR2 FQGNSA. The chain's CDR3 is CASSLNQGVRETQYF. Written as DNA, the CDR3 is TGTGCCAGCAGCTTAAACCAGGGGGTTAGAGAGACCCAGTACTTC. The entire variable domain, with the rest obtained from reference TRBV7-2 and TRBJ2-5, is as follows: GAGVSQSPSNKVTEKGKDVELRCDPISGHTALYWYRQSLGQGLEFLIYFQGNSAPDKSGLPSDRFSAERTGGSVSTLTIQRTQQEDSAVYLCASSLNQGVRETQYFGPGTRLLVL.

This clonotype was seen many times. The gene calls are TRBV29-1 and TRBJ1-1, with D unclear. This CDR3 contains 13 residues. Germline values: CDR1 SQVTM, CDR2 ANQGSEA. Trimming stripped 7 bases from V and 1 base from J, with 13 bases between. Written as DNA, the CDR3 is TGCAGCGCCCGGGAGGGAGGGAACACTGAAGCTTTCTTT. Translation: CSAREGGNTEAFF.

This clonotype was counted many times. The chain employs TRBV30 and TRBJ2-7, with D possibly matching TRBD2 (6 bases). The germline V and J ends were trimmed by 3 bases and 2 bases, with 11 bases remaining between them. Germline V gene lookup returns CDR1 GTSNPN and CDR2 SVGIG (reference sequence). This CDR3 has 13 amino acids. For the CDR3, the DNA is TGTGCCTGGAGCTTGGGACTCACCTACGAGCAGTACTTC. The encoded protein is CAWSLGLTYEQYF.